This T cell receptor beta chain was sequenced in a study of blood T cell repertoires in COVID-19. For the study at large: The United States, Italy and Spain supplied acute and convalescent COVID-19 samples. Nucleic acid was either cDNA or gDNA, and it came from T cells, B-cell-depleted T cells, or PBMCs.

How the authors handled the data: Amplification with reference gene primers provided the estimates of nucleated cell counts. The method was immunoSEQ multiplex PCR; TCRdb's version includes in-frame clones alone and lacks a portion of them. V, J and clone size reflect that table, while D and trimming were determined from the DNA. The data show approximately 150,000 clones, roughly 88% seen once. CDR1 is LNHDA, CDR2 SQIVND, per germline (reference sequence). The CDR3 is 18 amino acids. The germline V and J ends were trimmed by 4 bases and 7 bases, with 23 bases remaining between them. This clone was counted once.

This clonotype originated in a human donor in a cohort sampled during active COVID-19. Sequenced sample: peripheral blood. V gene TRBV19 combines with J gene TRBJ1-6; a possible D gene is TRBD1 (6 bases). This chain's CDR3 is CASSNSARGGVRNSPLHF. CDR3 coding DNA: TGTGCCAGTAGTAATTCCGCCCGAGGGGGAGTCAGAAATTCACCCCTCCACTTT.